A selection of T cell receptor beta chains follows, all from one sample in a study of cytomegalovirus exposure and HLA in healthy donors. Sequenced by immunoSEQ multiplex PCR; TCRdb stores in-frame clones only, minus some. Among around 150,000 clones listed, roughly 80% were seen once. Sequencing used PBMCs. These receptors came from a middle-aged man in good health and CMV-seropositive. Both conserved end residues are trimmed from each CDR3. Expanded clones get a size class; other rows say once, few or many, or leave the size out.

12,TRBV9,-,ASSAGQMNTEAF
10,TRBV5-5,once,ASLSSGNTIY
13,TRBV7-2,-,ASSLSYRGNEKLF
16,TRBV9,-,ASSVAPRRGNPYNEQF
18,TRBV9,-,ASSVVPAGSGGARTGELF
12,TRBV2,-,ASSREGRRAEAF
10,TRBV7-6,-,ASSPGQGRAF
12,TRBV5-1,-,ASSLDQGADTQY
12,TRBV12-5,-,ASSRQGRYNEQF
13,TRBV15,few,ATSGILRAAGELF
12,TRBV6-5,-,ASSYGQGAYGYT
9,TRBV7-9,-,ASSPLQGYT
11,TRBV11-2,-,ASSLRLYQPQH
16,TRBV12-1,once,ASSPLPGTASTNEKLF
14,TRBV10-3,-,AISDTGGLIQETQY
11,TRBV6-5,-,ASSWDRGTAQY
12,TRBV7-9,-,ASSLGLENTEAF
10,TRBV6-1,-,ASGQGNTEAF
14,TRBV7-9,-,ASSSYTGGGAHEQF
13,TRBV27,-,ASRVLAQSTDTQY
14,TRBV5-1,-,ASSSGLAVDTGELF
14,TRBV30,-,AWNQMGTGLNQPQH
11,TRBV27,once,ASSLRGTGELF
11,TRBV9,-,ASSGTGEETQY
12,TRBV7-9,-,ASSLSTGEQPQH
16,TRBV13,-,ASSSVGLAGDPQDTQY
12,TRBV9,-,ASSVDDTGREQY
15,TRBV5-4,-,ASSLGGQSQVGYGYT
13,TRBV5-1,-,ASSLGGRSGETQY
14,TRBV2,-,ASSQGVLANTGELF
13,TRBV5-1,-,ASSLVGTGLNEQF
14,TRBV30,-,AWKSMDSVGGYGYT
12,TRBV7-9,-,ASSLGGRAYGYT
14,TRBV5-5,-,ASSLSGTTSTDTQY
14,TRBV5-1,-,ASSSGLAGGHNEQF
16,TRBV4-1,-,ASNQRGLAGGIIDTQY
10,TRBV12-5,-,ASGLGALGQY
12,TRBV30,few,AWSPAGEIHEQY
14,TRBV5-4,-,ASSLVDRGDAGELF
12,TRBV19,-,ASSTLAGGYEQY
14,TRBV7-9,once,ASSLSGQRSSYEQY
13,TRBV6-5,-,ASSYSGHGSEKLF